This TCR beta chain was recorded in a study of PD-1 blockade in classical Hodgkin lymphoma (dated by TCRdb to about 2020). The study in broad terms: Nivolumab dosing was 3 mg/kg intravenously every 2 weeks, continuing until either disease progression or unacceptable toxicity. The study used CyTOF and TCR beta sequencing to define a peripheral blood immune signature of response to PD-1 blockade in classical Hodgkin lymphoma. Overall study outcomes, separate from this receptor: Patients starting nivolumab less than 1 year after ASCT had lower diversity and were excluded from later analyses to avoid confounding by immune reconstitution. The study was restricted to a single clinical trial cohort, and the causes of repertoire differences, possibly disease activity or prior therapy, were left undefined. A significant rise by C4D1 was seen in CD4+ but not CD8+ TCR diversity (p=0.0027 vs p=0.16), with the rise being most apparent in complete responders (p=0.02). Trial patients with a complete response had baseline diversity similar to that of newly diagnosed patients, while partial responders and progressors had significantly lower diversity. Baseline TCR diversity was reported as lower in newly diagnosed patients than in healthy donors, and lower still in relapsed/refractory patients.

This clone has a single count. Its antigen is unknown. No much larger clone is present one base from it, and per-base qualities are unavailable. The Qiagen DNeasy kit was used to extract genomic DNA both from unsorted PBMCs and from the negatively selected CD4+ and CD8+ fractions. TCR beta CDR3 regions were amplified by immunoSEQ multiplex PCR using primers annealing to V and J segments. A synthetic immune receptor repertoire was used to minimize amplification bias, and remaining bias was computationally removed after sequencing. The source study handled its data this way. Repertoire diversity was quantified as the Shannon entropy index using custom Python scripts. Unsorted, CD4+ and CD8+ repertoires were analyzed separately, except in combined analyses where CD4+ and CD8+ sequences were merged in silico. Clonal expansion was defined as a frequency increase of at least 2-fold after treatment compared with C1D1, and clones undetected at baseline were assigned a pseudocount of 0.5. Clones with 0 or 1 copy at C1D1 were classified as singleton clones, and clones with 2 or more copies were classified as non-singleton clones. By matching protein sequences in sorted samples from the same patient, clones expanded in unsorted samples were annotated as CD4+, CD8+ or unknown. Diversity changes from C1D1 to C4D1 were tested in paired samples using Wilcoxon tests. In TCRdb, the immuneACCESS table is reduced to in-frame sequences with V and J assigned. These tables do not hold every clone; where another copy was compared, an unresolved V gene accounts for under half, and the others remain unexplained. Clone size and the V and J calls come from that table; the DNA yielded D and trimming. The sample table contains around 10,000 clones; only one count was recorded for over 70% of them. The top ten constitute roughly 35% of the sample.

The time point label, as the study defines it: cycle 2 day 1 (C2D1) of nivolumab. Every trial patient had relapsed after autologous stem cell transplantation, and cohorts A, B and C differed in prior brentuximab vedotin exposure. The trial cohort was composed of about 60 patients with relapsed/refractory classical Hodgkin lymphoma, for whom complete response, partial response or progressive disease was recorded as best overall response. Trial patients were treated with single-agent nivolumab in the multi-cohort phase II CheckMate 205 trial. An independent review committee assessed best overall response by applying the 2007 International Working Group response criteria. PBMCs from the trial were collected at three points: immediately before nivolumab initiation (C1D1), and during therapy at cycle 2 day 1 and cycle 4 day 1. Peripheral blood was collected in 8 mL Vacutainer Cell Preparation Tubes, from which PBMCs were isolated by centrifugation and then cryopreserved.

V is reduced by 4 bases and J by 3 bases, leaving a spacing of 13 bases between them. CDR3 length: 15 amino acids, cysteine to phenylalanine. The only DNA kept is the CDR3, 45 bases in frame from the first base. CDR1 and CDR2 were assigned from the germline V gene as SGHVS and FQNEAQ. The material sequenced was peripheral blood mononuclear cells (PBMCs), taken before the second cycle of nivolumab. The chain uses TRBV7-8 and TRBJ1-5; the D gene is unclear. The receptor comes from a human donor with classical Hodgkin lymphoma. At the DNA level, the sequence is TGTGCCAGCAGCTATAAACGGGCCCTCAATCAGCCCCAGCATTTT. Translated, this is CASSYKRALNQPQHF. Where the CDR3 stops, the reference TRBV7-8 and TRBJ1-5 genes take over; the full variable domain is GAGVSQSPRYKVAKRGQDVALRCDPISGHVSLFWYQQALGQGPEFLTYFQNEAQLDKSGLPSDRFFAERPEGSVSTLKIQRTQQEDSAVYLCASSYKRALNQPQHFGDGTRLSIL.